The text below deals with one TCR beta chain. The record originates from a study of blood T cell repertoires in COVID-19. In the study overall: In each case, the material was cDNA or gDNA derived from T cells, B-cell-depleted T cells, or PBMCs.

The CDR3 loop spans 14 amino acids. CDR1 is MNHEY, CDR2 SVGAGI, per germline. The J segment lost 2 bases and the V segment lost 8 bases, leaving 7 bases of the junction unmatched. The repertoire was sequenced with immunoSEQ multiplex PCR; TCRdb's copy has only in-frame clones and lacks some. The repertoire has approximately 210,000 clones, around 95% of them found once; the top ten carry 0.76%. V usage is TRBV6-5 and J usage is TRBJ2-7, with TRBD1 matching over 9 bases. Input material: peripheral blood. This receptor was identified in a man aged 25 to 40 with COVID-19, enrolled during active disease. The CDR3 protein is CASAMGQGTYEQYF. CDR3 nucleotides: TGTGCCAGCGCTATGGGACAGGGAACCTACGAGCAGTACTTC.